This passage covers 16 T cell receptor beta chains from one sample sequenced in a study of long-term antiretroviral therapy in people with HIV. Running of the v3.0 immunoSEQ assay took place at survey level. TCRdb keeps only in-frame clones here, not all; method: immunoSEQ multiplex PCR. This sample has about 23,000 clones, with 70% to 90% found just once. This material consisted of unsorted PBMCs, taken 1.6 years after starting antiretroviral therapy. All receptors derive from a man aged 40-55 years with HIV.

The chain employs TRBV6-5 and TRBJ2-7; 13 bases map to TRBD2. Germline V gives CDR1 MNHEY, CDR2 SVGAGI. V lost 6 bases, J lost 2 bases, and 1 base stayed unmatched. The CDR3 length is 14 residues. CDR3 DNA sequence: TGTGCCAGCAGCGGACTAGCGGGAGCCTACGAGCAGTACTTC. It encodes CASSGLAGAYEQYF.

V and J are TRBV4-1 and TRBJ2-2; no definite D call. The ends were cut back, 2 bases at V and 6 bases at J, with 7 bases in the middle. This CDR3 is built from 13 residues. Germline V CDR1 and CDR2: MGHRA, YSYEKL. The CDR3 sequence is CASSQQVAGELFF. CDR3 DNA: TGCGCCAGCAGCCAACAGGTGGCCGGGGAGCTGTTTTTT.

V is TRBV9 and J is TRBJ2-3; 8 bases map to TRBD2. The germline V gene encodes CDR1 SGDLS and CDR2 YYNGEE. The CDR3 covers 17 residues. Trimming took 4 bases from V and 2 from J; bases not matched to a gene: 12. CDR3 loop: CASSPTGGGLSTDTQYF. DNA of the CDR3: TGTGCCAGCAGCCCTACGGGCGGGGGGCTTTCCACAGATACGCAGTATTTT.

The chain has TRBV7-3 and TRBJ1-2; 11 positions agree with TRBD1. The J segment lost 11 bases and the V segment lost 5 bases, leaving 7 bases of the junction unmatched. Germline V gives CDR1 SGHTA, CDR2 FQGTGA. The CDR3 totals 13 residues. In DNA, the CDR3 is TGTGCCAGCAGCGCTGGACAGGGGGCTCGGTACACCTTC. This gives the protein CASSAGQGARYTF.

The chain combines TRBV19 with TRBJ2-7; no clear D. CDR3 length: 15 residues. CDR1 is LNHDA, CDR2 SQIVND, per germline (reference sequence). V dropped 1 base and J dropped 0 bases, with 10 bases sitting between them. Here the CDR3 reads CASSIGAQSSYEQYF. CDR3 DNA sequence: TGTGCCAGTAGTATAGGTGCACAGAGCTCCTACGAGCAGTACTTC. The full variable domain, in which reference TRBV19 and TRBJ2-7 provide the parts outside the CDR3, is DGGITQSPKYLFRKEGQNVTLSCEQNLNHDAMYWYRQDPGQGLRLIYYSQIVNDFQKGDIAEGYSVSREKKESFPLTVTSAQKNPTAFYLCASSIGAQSSYEQYFGPGTRLTVT.

This sequence joins TRBV5-8 and TRBJ2-5; TRBD2 is a possible D gene (5 bases). The V end lost 1 base, the J end lost 2 bases, and 6 bases lay between the germline ends. The CDR3 spans 13 residues. CDR1 and CDR2 from the germline V gene are SGHTS and YDEGEE. The CDR3 loop is CASSLQRQETQYF. The CDR3 DNA sequence: TGTGCCAGCAGCTTGCAGCGGCAAGAGACCCAGTACTTC.

V is TRBV5-1 and J is TRBJ2-3; 7 bases agree with TRBD1. V dropped 1 base and J dropped 6; count of bases not matched to a gene: 8. This CDR3 has 15 residues. CDR1 is SGHRS, CDR2 YFSETQ, per germline. For the CDR3, the DNA is TGCGCCAGCAGCTTGACAGGGGCGGCTTATGATACGCAGTATTTT. Amino acids: CASSLTGAAYDTQYF.

V is TRBV19 and J is TRBJ1-2; the D is unclear. The CDR3 spans 17 residues. The V gene lost 7 bases and the J gene lost 8 bases, with 29 bases spanning the gap. CDR1 is LNHDA and CDR2 is SQIVND in the germline V gene (reference sequence). CDR3 nucleotide sequence: TGTGCCAGTACCCCTTTCTCCTTGGGAACCCATAAGGACGGCTACACCTTC. This gives the protein CASTPFSLGTHKDGYTF.

This clone was observed a handful of times. The V gene is TRBV4-1, the J gene TRBJ1-2; the D gene is possibly TRBD1 (6 bases). In germline, CDR1 is MGHRA, CDR2 YSYEKL. Trimming took off 0 bases at V and 5 bases at J, with 13 bases between the two ends. The CDR3 runs to 15 residues. In DNA form, the CDR3 reads TGCGCCAGCAGCCAAGATTACAGGGAAGATTATGGCTACACCTTC. Translating it yields CASSQDYREDYGYTF.

This chain's CDR3 is CASRFGREGEKLFF. CDR3 nucleotides: TGTGCCAGCAGATTCGGCAGGGAAGGTGAAAAACTGTTTTTT. The rearrangement uses TRBV6-1 and TRBJ1-4, with a possible D match to TRBD1 (5 bases). Germline CDR1 reads MNHNS; CDR2 reads SASEGT. The CDR3 is 14 residues long. Trimming pared 6 bases from V and 7 bases from J, leaving 15 bases between.

The chain is built from TRBV13 and TRBJ1-2; a weak D match, TRBD1 (5 bases). V gave up 4 bases and J gave up 2 bases, with 11 bases separating them. Germline loops: CDR1 PRHDT, CDR2 FYEKMQ (reference sequence). The CDR3 contains 14 residues. The CDR3 loop reads CASSWPGINYGYTF. The CDR3 bases are TGTGCCAGCAGCTGGCCAGGGATCAACTATGGCTACACCTTC.

The chain links TRBV5-1 to TRBJ1-2; D unresolved. CDR3 length equals 15 residues. Germline V CDR1 and CDR2: SGHRS, YFSETQ. The germline V and J ends were trimmed by 0 bases and 4 bases, with 13 bases remaining between them. The CDR3 loop is CASSLASQASYGYTF. The DNA of the CDR3 is TGCGCCAGCAGCTTGGCTTCCCAGGCTTCCTATGGCTACACCTTC.

The rearrangement links TRBV18 to TRBJ1-3, with D tentatively TRBD1 (5 bases). The CDR3 contains 17 residues. Trimming took 3 bases from V and 2 from J, leaving 17 bases between them. In germline, CDR1 is KGHSH, CDR2 LQKENI. The DNA of the CDR3 is TGTGCCAGCTCACCGGTCAGGGCGGCTGTCCCTGGAAACACCATATATTTT. It translates to CASSPVRAAVPGNTIYF.

The genes are TRBV4-1 and TRBJ2-1; 14 nucleotides align to TRBD2. With 0 bases clipped from V and 4 bases from J, the junction kept 11 bases outside the gene matches. The CDR3 consists of 20 residues. Germline loops: CDR1 MGHRA, CDR2 YSYEKL. The CDR3 DNA reads TGCGCCAGCAGCCAAGACGCTTGGGGGACTAGCGGGGGAGGTTACAATGAGCAGTTCTTC. Encoded protein: CASSQDAWGTSGGGYNEQFF.

The chain links TRBV10-1 to TRBJ1-2; D unclear. Germline V gene data show CDR1 as WNHNN and CDR2 as SYGVQD (reference sequence). There are 13 residues in the CDR3. The germline V and J ends were trimmed by 4 bases and 0 bases, with 6 bases remaining between them. CDR3 region: CASSAHSNYGYTF. DNA of the CDR3: TGCGCCAGCAGTGCACATTCTAACTATGGCTACACCTTC.

CDR3 sequence: CASSRLAGGEMGVDTQYF. DNA for the CDR3: TGCGCCAGCAGCCGACTAGCGGGAGGGGAGATGGGCGTAGATACGCAGTATTTT. The chain combines TRBV5-1 with TRBJ2-3; 14 nucleotides align to TRBD2. The CDR3 extends over 18 amino acids. J lost 5 bases, V lost 4 bases, and 12 bases had no gene match. Germline loops: CDR1 SGHRS, CDR2 YFSETQ.